The present entry profiles one T cell receptor beta chain with its context. What it binds is unknown. This sample was taken from a study of cytomegalovirus exposure and HLA in healthy donors. Study summary: Later analysis reported that the roughly 110 validation repertoires shared the platform of the approximately 690 first-cohort repertoires.

Using immunoSEQ multiplex PCR, the repertoire was profiled, and TCRdb retains in-frame clones only, with some absent. The data hold fewer than 400,000 clones, with 75% to 90% observed a single time. From germline, CDR1 is LGHNT and CDR2 FRNRAP. The length of the CDR3 is 15 residues. V lost 1 base to trimming and J lost 4 bases; unmatched junction nucleotides: 4. Study outcomes and limitations: Most TCR sequences were seen very rarely across donors, but some public TCRs occurred in many. Using the classifier, cytomegalovirus status was reportedly diagnosed with high specificity and sensitivity. According to a later analysis, TCR clusters from the first cohort tended to co-occur in the approximately 130 validation repertoires.

V and J are TRBV12-5 and TRBJ2-7; 10 nucleotides line up with TRBD2. This receptor was taken from a young woman in good health and CMV-seronegative. Sequenced input: PBMCs. CDR3 in DNA: TGTGCTAGTGGTTTGGGTTCTAGCGGGAGTTACGAGCAGTACTTC. Residues: CASGLGSSGSYEQYF.